The rows below give T cell receptor beta chains drawn from one sample of a study of shared clonotypes between healthy human individuals. The method was immunoSEQ multiplex PCR; TCRdb's version includes in-frame clones alone and lacks a portion of them. This table has hundreds of thousands of clones, 95% to 97% appearing once. The sequenced material came from naive CD8+ T cells sorted from blood. The source is a woman aged 30 to 39 in good health. The CDR3 runs from the conserved cysteine through the conserved F or W. D genes are given only for firm matches. Clone sizes are given selectively: once, few, many, or a class where the clone is expanded.

CASSLSNYNEQFF	TGTGCCAGCAGTTTAAGTAACTACAATGAGCAGTTCTTC	TRBJ2-1	.	.	TRBV27
CASSLRAVQETQYF	TGTGCCAGCAGCTTACGAGCGGTCCAAGAGACCCAGTACTTC	TRBJ2-5	.	.	TRBV13
CASSSAGTYEQYF	TGTGCCAGCAGTTCGGCAGGGACCTACGAGCAGTACTTC	TRBJ2-7	.	.	TRBV28
CASSPAGGTYEQYF	TGTGCCAGCAGCCCAGCGGGAGGCACCTACGAGCAGTACTTC	TRBJ2-7	TRBD2	.	TRBV11-1
CASSSSLAAITDTQYF	TGTGCCAGCAGCTCTAGCCTAGCGGCTATCACAGATACGCAGTATTTT	TRBJ2-3	TRBD2	.	TRBV11-2
CSVATTGTPYEQYF	TGCAGCGTTGCGACGACAGGGACTCCCTACGAGCAGTACTTC	TRBJ2-7	.	.	TRBV29-1
CASSLWETQYF	TGTGCCAGCAGCTTATGGGAGACCCAGTACTTC	TRBJ2-5	.	.	TRBV11-2
CASSSWTGGETQYF	TGTGCCAGCAGTTCCTGGACAGGTGGTGAGACCCAGTACTTC	TRBJ2-5	TRBD1	.	TRBV27
CASSPGTGGFEQYF	TGTGCCAGCAGCCCCGGGACAGGGGGTTTCGAGCAGTACTTC	TRBJ2-7	TRBD1	.	TRBV7-2
CASSQETWDSLLTIYF	TGCGCCAGCAGCCAAGAAACCTGGGACAGCCTCCTCACCATATATTTT	TRBJ1-3	TRBD1	.	TRBV4-1
CASSELVQSSYEQYF	TGTGCCAGCAGTGAATTGGTACAATCCTCCTACGAGCAGTACTTC	TRBJ2-7	.	.	TRBV2
CASTTGNTEAFF	TGTGCCAGCACCACGGGGAACACTGAAGCTTTCTTT	TRBJ1-1	.	once	TRBV11-2
CASSFLAESYNEQFF	TGTGCCAGCAGCTTCTTAGCGGAATCCTACAATGAGCAGTTCTTC	TRBJ2-1	.	.	TRBV28
CASSLAGSKTETQYF	TGTGCCAGCAGCTTGGCGGGATCGAAGACAGAGACCCAGTACTTC	TRBJ2-5	.	once	TRBV5-4
CASSLGGGNTIYF	TGTGCCAGCAGTTTAGGGGGCGGAAACACCATATATTTT	TRBJ1-3	.	.	TRBV28
CASSSLPGGAFF	TGTGCCAGCAGTTCCCTCCCGGGGGGAGCTTTCTTT	TRBJ1-1	.	once	TRBV6-5
CASSQPRGGGRGEQYF	TGCGCCAGCAGCCAACCCCGAGGGGGGGGGCGTGGGGAGCAGTACTTC	TRBJ2-7	.	.	TRBV4-1
CASSVGQGGSTEAFF	TGTGCCAGCAGCGTCGGACAGGGCGGGTCCACTGAAGCTTTCTTT	TRBJ1-1	TRBD1	.	TRBV9
CASSPLLAGANYEQYF	TGTGCCAGCAGTCCGCTTCTAGCGGGAGCGAACTACGAGCAGTACTTC	TRBJ2-7	TRBD2	.	TRBV11-2
CASSQRTGTGVYGYTF	TGTGCCAGCAGCCAAAGGACAGGGACAGGGGTCTATGGCTACACCTTC	TRBJ1-2	TRBD1	.	TRBV14
CASSLSVGTNTGELFF	TGTGCCAGCAGTCTATCAGTGGGAACTAACACCGGGGAGCTGTTTTTT	TRBJ2-2	.	.	TRBV27
CASSPDANEQYF	TGTGCCAGCAGCCCGGACGCGAACGAGCAGTACTTC	TRBJ2-7	.	.	TRBV7-9
CASSSRGATNEKLFF	TGTGCCAGCAGCTCCAGGGGTGCAACTAATGAAAAACTGTTTTTT	TRBJ1-4	.	.	TRBV7-2
CASSLPGGVEQFF	TGTGCCAGCAGCTTACCGGGGGGAGTTGAGCAGTTCTTC	TRBJ2-1	TRBD2	.	TRBV7-3
CASRELAGVWGKDEQFF	TGTGCCAGCAGGGAACTAGCGGGAGTGTGGGGGAAGGATGAGCAGTTCTTC	TRBJ2-1	TRBD2	once	TRBV2
CASSNRDRRTGELFF	TGTGCCAGCAGTAACCGGGACAGGCGGACCGGGGAGCTGTTTTTT	TRBJ2-2	TRBD1	.	TRBV7-9
CASSSPLADSTDTQYF	TGTGCCAGCAGCTCACCTCTAGCGGATAGCACAGATACGCAGTATTTT	TRBJ2-3	TRBD2	.	TRBV13